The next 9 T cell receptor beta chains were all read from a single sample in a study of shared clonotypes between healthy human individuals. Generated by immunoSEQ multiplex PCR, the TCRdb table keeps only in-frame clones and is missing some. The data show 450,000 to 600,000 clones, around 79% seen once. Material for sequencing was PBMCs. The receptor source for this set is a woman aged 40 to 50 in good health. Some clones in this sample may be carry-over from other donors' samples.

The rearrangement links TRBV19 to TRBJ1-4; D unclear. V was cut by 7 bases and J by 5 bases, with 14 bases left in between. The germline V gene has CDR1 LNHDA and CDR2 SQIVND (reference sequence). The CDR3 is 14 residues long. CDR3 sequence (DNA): TGTGCCAGTACTACCAGTGGAGGAAATGAAAAACTGTTTTTT. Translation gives CASTTSGGNEKLFF.

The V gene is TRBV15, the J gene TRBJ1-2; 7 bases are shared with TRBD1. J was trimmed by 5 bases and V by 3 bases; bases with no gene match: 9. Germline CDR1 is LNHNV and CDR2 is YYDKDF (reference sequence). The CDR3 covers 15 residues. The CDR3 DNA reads TGTGCCACCAGCAGGGTTGACAGGGTTAGTTATGGCTACACCTTC. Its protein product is CATSRVDRVSYGYTF.

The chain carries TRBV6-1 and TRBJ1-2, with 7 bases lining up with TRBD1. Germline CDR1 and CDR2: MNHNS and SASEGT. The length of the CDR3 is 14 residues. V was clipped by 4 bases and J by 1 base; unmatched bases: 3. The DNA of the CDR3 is TGTGCCAGCAGTGCCGGGACAGTTAACTATGGCTACACCTTC. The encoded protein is CASSAGTVNYGYTF.

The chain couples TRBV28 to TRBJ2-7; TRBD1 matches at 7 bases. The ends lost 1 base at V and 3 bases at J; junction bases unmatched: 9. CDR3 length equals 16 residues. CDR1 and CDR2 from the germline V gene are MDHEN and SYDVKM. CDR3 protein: CASSLSGTASFYEQYF. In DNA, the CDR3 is TGTGCCAGCAGTTTATCAGGGACAGCTTCTTTCTACGAGCAGTACTTC. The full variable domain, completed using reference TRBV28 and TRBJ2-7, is DVKVTQSSRYLVKRTGEKVFLECVQDMDHENMFWYRQDPGLGLRLIYFSYDVKMKEKGDIPEGYSVSREKKERFSLILESASTNQTSMYLCASSLSGTASFYEQYFGPGTRLTVT.

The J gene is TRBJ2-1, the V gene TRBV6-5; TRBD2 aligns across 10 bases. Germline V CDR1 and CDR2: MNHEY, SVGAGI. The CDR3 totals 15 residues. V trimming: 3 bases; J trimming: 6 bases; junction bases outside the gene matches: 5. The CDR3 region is CASSYNRLAGNEQFF. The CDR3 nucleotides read TGTGCCAGCAGTTATAACCGACTAGCGGGCAATGAGCAGTTCTTC.

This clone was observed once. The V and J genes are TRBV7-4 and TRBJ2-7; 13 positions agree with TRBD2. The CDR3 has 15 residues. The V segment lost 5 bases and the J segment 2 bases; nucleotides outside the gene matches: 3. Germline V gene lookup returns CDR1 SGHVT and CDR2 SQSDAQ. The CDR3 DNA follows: TGTGCCAGCAGCCCAGGACTAGCGGGAGCCTACGAGCAGTACTTC. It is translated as CASSPGLAGAYEQYF. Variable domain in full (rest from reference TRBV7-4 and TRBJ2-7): GAGVSQSPRYKVAKRGRDVALRCDSISGHVTLYWYRQTLGQGSEVLTYSQSDAQRDKSGRPSGRFSAERPERSVSTLKIQRTEQGDSAVYLCASSPGLAGAYEQYFGPGTRLTVT.

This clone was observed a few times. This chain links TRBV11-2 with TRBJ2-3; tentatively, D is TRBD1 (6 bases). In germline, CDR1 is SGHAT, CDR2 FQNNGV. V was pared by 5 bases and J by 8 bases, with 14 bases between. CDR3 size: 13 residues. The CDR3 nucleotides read TGTGCCAGCAGCGCAGACAGGTCTATTACGCAGTATTTT. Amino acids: CASSADRSITQYF.

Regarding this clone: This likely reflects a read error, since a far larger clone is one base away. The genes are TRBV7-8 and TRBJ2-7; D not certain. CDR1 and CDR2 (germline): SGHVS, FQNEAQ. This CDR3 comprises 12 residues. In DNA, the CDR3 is TGTGTCAGCAGCCCCCATGGGGACGAGCAGTACTTC. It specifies CVSSPHGDEQYF.

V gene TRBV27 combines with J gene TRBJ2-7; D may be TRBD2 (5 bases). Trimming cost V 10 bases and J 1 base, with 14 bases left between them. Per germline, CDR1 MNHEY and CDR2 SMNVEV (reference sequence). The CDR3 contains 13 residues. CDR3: CATIGRTSYEQYF. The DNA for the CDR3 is TGTGCCACGATAGGGCGGACTTCCTACGAGCAGTACTTC.